These 23 T cell receptor beta chains originate from one sample sequenced in a study of CD8+CD57+ T cells in acquired aplastic anemia. Using genomic DNA as the template, TCR beta VDJ and CDR3 profiling was carried out. TCRdb reanalysed the reads using MiXCR and keeps one entry per CDR3 protein. The data hold 200,000 to 300,000 distinct CDR3 sequences, with more than 40% observed a single time. Before being chosen for sequencing, patients had shown CD8+CD57+ cell expansion by flow cytometry. Sample: sorted CD4+, CD8+, or CD8+CD57+ T cells (not recorded which) from PBMCs. The source of these receptors is a human donor with aplastic anemia.

CDR3: CASSSGLAGGPDYNEQFF. The CDR3 nucleotides read TGTGCCAGCAGCTCGGGACTAGCGGGAGGGCCTGATTACAATGAGCAGTTCTTC. V gene TRBV7-8 combines with J gene TRBJ2-1; 16 bases fit TRBD2. Germline V gene data show CDR1 as SGHVS and CDR2 as FQNEAQ. The J segment lost 4 bases and the V segment lost 4 bases, leaving 7 bases of the junction unmatched. The CDR3 runs 18 residues.

This clonotype was picked up many times. The chain is built from TRBV6-5 and TRBJ1-4, with 9 bases identical to TRBD1. Germline V gene sequence: CDR1 MNHEY, CDR2 SVGAGI. V was clipped by 6 bases and J by 4 bases; unmatched bases: 3. The CDR3 has 14 amino acids. CDR3 nucleotides: TGTGCCAGCAGCCAGGGACAGGGTAATGAAAAACTGTTTTTT. Residues: CASSQGQGNEKLFF.

This clonotype was seen many times. The chain uses TRBV5-8 and TRBJ1-4, with a possible D match to TRBD1 (6 bases). The CDR3 loop spans 15 amino acids. V shed 0 bases and J shed 6 bases, with 12 bases lying between them. Germline CDR1 is SGHTS and CDR2 is YDEGEE. CDR3 in DNA: TGTGCCAGCAGCTTGGGGACAGTAGGGGATGAAAAACTGTTTTTT. It translates to CASSLGTVGDEKLFF.

V is TRBV7-9 and J is TRBJ2-7, with a tentative D call TRBD2 (6 bases). This CDR3 is built from 16 residues. V was clipped by 4 bases and J by 0 bases, with 16 bases between them. Germline V CDR1 and CDR2: SEHNR, FQNEAQ (reference sequence). Here the CDR3 DNA reads TGTGCCAGCAGCTACTTAGCGTTGGGGGGCTCCTACGAGCAGTACTTC. It translates to CASSYLALGGSYEQYF.

This clonotype has more than one count but fewer than ten. Since a much larger clone is just one base distant, this may be a read error. The rearrangement uses TRBV29-1 and TRBJ2-7; TRBD1 matches at 9 bases. The V segment lost 8 bases and the J segment 6 bases; nucleotides outside the gene matches: 8. The CDR3 is 12 residues long. The germline gives CDR1 SQVTM, CDR2 ANQGSEA. The CDR3 DNA is TGCAGCCCCCGACAGGGGGTCGGCGAGCAGTACTTC. It specifies CSPRQGVGEQYF.

About this clonotype itself: One junction end does not reproduce the germline sequence, and a read error may be involved. The chain recombines TRBV4-3 with TRBJ1-1; TRBD1 is a possible D gene (6 bases). This CDR3 spans 13 amino acids. Germline lookup yields CDR1 LGHNA and CDR2 YSLEER. The CDR3 nucleotides are TGCGCCAGCAGCCGAAGGGGGGATAATGAAGCTTCCTTT. The encoded protein is CASSRRGDNEASF.

This clonotype was observed at least ten times. The chain has TRBV3-1 and TRBJ2-3; maybe TRBD2 (6 bases). The CDR3 length is 15 residues. Germline loops: CDR1 LGHDT, CDR2 YNNKEL (reference sequence). Deletions cut 3 bases from V and 6 bases from J, with 16 bases between. The DNA for the CDR3 is TGTGCCAGCAGCCAGAGAGCGGGCACATGGGATACGCAGTATTTT. Residues: CASSQRAGTWDTQYF.

There are many counts of this clonotype. The V call is TRBV7-9, the J call TRBJ2-1; possibly TRBD1 or TRBD2 for D (5 bases each). V was trimmed by 5 bases and J by 9 bases, leaving 11 bases between them. The CDR3 is 12 residues long. Germline CDR1 SEHNR, CDR2 FQNEAQ (reference sequence). The CDR3 nucleotides read TGTGCCAGCAGCACCGGGACGAGTGAGCAGTTCTTC. Residues: CASSTGTSEQFF.

Ten or more counts support this clonotype. V is TRBV11-2 and J is TRBJ2-6; 7 bases are shared with TRBD1. The CDR3 length is 20 residues. The germline V gene has CDR1 SGHAT and CDR2 FQNNGV. V dropped 0 bases and J dropped 0; count of bases not matched to a gene: 11. CDR3 sequence reads: CASSLDRMTGSRSGANVLTF. CDR3 DNA: TGTGCCAGCAGCTTAGATCGGATGACAGGGTCTCGCTCTGGGGCCAACGTCCTGACTTTC.

The CDR3 is CASSDSTGDTEAFF. The CDR3 DNA reads TGTGCCAGCAGTGACTCAACAGGGGACACTGAAGCTTTCTTT. The chain joins TRBV2 to TRBJ1-1; TRBD1 agrees at 7 bases. CDR1 and CDR2 (germline): SNHLY, FYNNEI. Trimming at V came to 3 bases and at J to 3 bases, leaving 4 bases not matched to a gene. The CDR3 spans 14 residues. The complete variable domain, with remaining parts taken from reference TRBV2 and TRBJ1-1, reads EPEVTQTPSHQVTQMGQEVILRCVPISNHLYFYWYRQILGQKVEFLVSFYNNEISEKSEIFDDQFSVERPDGSNFTLKIRSTKLEDSAMYFCASSDSTGDTEAFFGQGTRLTVV.

This chain joins TRBV7-7 and TRBJ1-2; the D gene is possibly TRBD1 (5 bases). Germline CDR1 is SSHAT and CDR2 is FNYEAQ (reference sequence). This CDR3 is 14 amino acids long. The chain's CDR3 is CAVISPGGKDGYTF. The CDR3 nucleotides read TGTGCTGTCATATCCCCCGGGGGGAAGGACGGCTACACCTTC.

The chain carries TRBV19 and TRBJ2-3; 10 positions agree with TRBD2. Losses at the gene ends were 5 bases for V and 6 bases for J; bases not matched to a gene: 11. Germline CDR1 and CDR2: LNHDA and SQIVND (reference sequence). CDR3 length: 16 residues. CDR3 loop: CASSLALAGFSDTQYF. In DNA, the CDR3 is TGTGCCAGTAGTCTCGCACTAGCGGGGTTCTCTGATACGCAGTATTTT. Filled out from reference TRBV19 and TRBJ2-3, the complete variable domain reads DGGITQSPKYLFRKEGQNVTLSCEQNLNHDAMYWYRQDPGQGLRLIYYSQIVNDFQKGDIAEGYSVSREKKESFPLTVTSAQKNPTAFYLCASSLALAGFSDTQYFGPGTRLTVL.

This clonotype was seen only once. The chain links TRBV7-2 to TRBJ2-7; TRBD2 is a possible D gene (5 bases). The CDR3 loop spans 12 amino acids. V was cut by 5 bases and J by 6 bases, with 11 bases left in between. Germline V lookup: CDR1 SGHTA, CDR2 FQGNSA. The CDR3 nucleotides are TGTGCCAGCAGCCCCGCTAGCTCCGAGCAGTACTTC. Its protein is CASSPASSEQYF. Variable domain in full (rest from reference TRBV7-2 and TRBJ2-7): GAGVSQSPSNKVTEKGKDVELRCDPISGHTALYWYRQSLGQGLEFLIYFQGNSAPDKSGLPSDRFSAERTGGSVSTLTIQRTQQEDSAVYLCASSPASSEQYFGPGTRLTVT.

A few counts support this clonotype. V gene TRBV10-3 combines with J gene TRBJ2-7; D perhaps matches TRBD2 (6 bases). Per the germline V gene, CDR1 is ENHRY and CDR2 is SYGVKD. V shed 3 bases and J shed 2 bases, with 17 bases lying between them. This CDR3 has 16 residues. CDR3 amino acids: CAISDQARGGTYEQYF. CDR3 coding DNA: TGTGCCATCAGTGACCAGGCGCGGGGCGGTACCTACGAGCAGTACTTC.

With regard to this clonotype: Since the CDR3 does not end with the conserved phenylalanine or tryptophan, this likely comes from a read error. The V and J genes are TRBV19 and TRBJ1-1, with a possible D match to TRBD1 (5 bases). V lost 10 bases and J 4 bases, leaving 13 bases between the germline ends. The CDR3 sequence is 12 residues long. Germline V gene lookup returns CDR1 LNHDA and CDR2 SQIVND (reference sequence). For the CDR3, the DNA is TGTGCCACTACAGGTCCAAGCACTGAAGCTTTCCTT. Protein product: CATTGPSTEAFL.

This clonotype was counted ten times or more. The chain links TRBV7-3 to TRBJ2-3, with 11 bases matching TRBD2. Trimming at V came to 8 bases and at J to 3 bases, leaving 4 bases not matched to a gene. The CDR3 has 14 residues. Germline V lookup: CDR1 SGHTA, CDR2 FQGTGA. The CDR3 reads CASRASGRTDTQYF. DNA of the CDR3: TGTGCCAGCCGGGCTAGCGGGAGGACAGATACGCAGTATTTT.

The rearrangement joins TRBV20-1 to TRBJ2-7; weak D call: TRBD1 (6 bases). The CDR3 extends over 15 amino acids. CDR1 is DFQATT, CDR2 SNEGSKA, per germline (reference sequence). V dropped 0 bases and J dropped 5 bases, with 17 bases sitting between them. CDR3 nucleotide sequence: TGCAGTGCTAGAGATGCGGCCAGGGGCCCCAACGAGCAGTACTTC. Encoded protein: CSARDAARGPNEQYF.

The chain has TRBV14 and TRBJ2-3, with TRBD2 identical over 14 bases. The germline V gene encodes CDR1 SGHDN and CDR2 FVKESK. V dropped 1 base and J dropped 3; count of bases not matched to a gene: 9. The CDR3 spans 19 residues. Here the CDR3 DNA reads TGTGCCAGCAGCCAAGGGGTGGGACTAGCGGGGGAGTGGACAGATACGCAGTATTTT. Encoded protein: CASSQGVGLAGEWTDTQYF.

This sequence joins TRBV7-3 and TRBJ2-3; D is ambiguous. CDR1 and CDR2 from the germline V gene are SGHTA and FQGTGA. There are 13 residues in the CDR3. The V end was cut by 1 base, the J end by 6 bases, with 8 bases between. The CDR3: CASSLSRLDTQYF. In DNA, the CDR3 is TGTGCCAGCAGCTTAAGCCGCCTGGATACGCAGTATTTT. The variable domain in full, with the rest retrieved from reference TRBV7-3 and TRBJ2-3, is GAGVSQTPSNKVTEKGKYVELRCDPISGHTALYWYRQSLGQGPEFLIYFQGTGAADDSGLPNDRFFAVRPEGSVSTLKIQRTERGDSAVYLCASSLSRLDTQYFGPGTRLTVL.

In its sample, this clonotype was seen many times. The V gene is TRBV12-3 or TRBV12-4, the J gene TRBJ2-3; tentative D call: TRBD1 (5 bases). The CDR3 consists of 13 residues. V was shortened by 5 bases and J by 9 bases, with 15 bases between the two germline ends. The CDR3 coding sequence is TGTGCCAGCAGTCCGACAGATTTAAGGACGCAGTATTTT. Translating it yields CASSPTDLRTQYF.

This clonotype has ten or more counts. This chain uses TRBV20-1 with TRBJ2-7, with 7 bases identical to TRBD1. CDR1 and CDR2 (germline): DFQATT, SNEGSKA (reference sequence). The CDR3 consists of 13 residues. The V gene end was trimmed by 0 bases and the J gene end by 5 bases; junction bases not matched to a gene: 4. CDR3 nucleotide sequence: TGCAGTGCTAGAGAACAGGGGATCGACGAGCAGTACTTC. Residues: CSAREQGIDEQYF.

This clonotype was seen once. This chain links TRBV7-9 with TRBJ1-1; D unresolved. Deletions cut 1 base from V and 0 bases from J, with 6 bases between. Germline CDR1 and CDR2: SEHNR and FQNEAQ (reference sequence). CDR3 length: 14 residues. The DNA for the CDR3 is TGTGCCAGCAGCTTAGAGATGGTGAACACTGAAGCTTTCTTT. Protein sequence: CASSLEMVNTEAFF.

The sample holds many counts of this clonotype. The V gene is TRBV10-1, the J gene TRBJ2-7; no firm D call. The CDR3 is 16 amino acids. The germline V and J ends were trimmed by 1 base and 4 bases, with 17 bases remaining between them. The germline CDR1 and CDR2 sequences are WNHNN and SYGVQD (reference sequence). As DNA, the CDR3 is TGCGCCAGCAGTGAGTTCCCCAGGCAAAATAGGTACGAGCAGTACTTC. It specifies CASSEFPRQNRYEQYF.